This T cell receptor (beta chain) was sequenced in a study of blood T cell repertoires in COVID-19. Study-wide background: Nucleic acid was either cDNA or gDNA, and it came from T cells, B-cell-depleted T cells, or PBMCs.

The trim removed 4 bases at V and 2 bases at J, leaving 5 bases unmatched. CDR1 is SGHAT and CDR2 is FQNNGV in the germline V gene. CDR3 length: 14 amino acids. This clone was seen once. In the original workflow: Reference gene primer amplification gave nucleated cell count estimates. The table came from immunoSEQ multiplex PCR; TCRdb's copy has only in-frame clones and leaves some out. V and J calls and clone size are given by that table; D and trimming were obtained from the DNA. The table includes tens of thousands of clones, roughly 90% detected once. The TCR sequence derives from a woman older than 75 in a cohort sampled during active or convalescent COVID-19. The specimen was peripheral blood. The V gene is TRBV11-2, the J gene TRBJ2-7; TRBD1 matches 7 bases. CDR3 loop: CASSSRQGAYEQYF. The CDR3 region has the DNA TGTGCCAGCAGCTCACGACAGGGCGCCTACGAGCAGTACTTC.